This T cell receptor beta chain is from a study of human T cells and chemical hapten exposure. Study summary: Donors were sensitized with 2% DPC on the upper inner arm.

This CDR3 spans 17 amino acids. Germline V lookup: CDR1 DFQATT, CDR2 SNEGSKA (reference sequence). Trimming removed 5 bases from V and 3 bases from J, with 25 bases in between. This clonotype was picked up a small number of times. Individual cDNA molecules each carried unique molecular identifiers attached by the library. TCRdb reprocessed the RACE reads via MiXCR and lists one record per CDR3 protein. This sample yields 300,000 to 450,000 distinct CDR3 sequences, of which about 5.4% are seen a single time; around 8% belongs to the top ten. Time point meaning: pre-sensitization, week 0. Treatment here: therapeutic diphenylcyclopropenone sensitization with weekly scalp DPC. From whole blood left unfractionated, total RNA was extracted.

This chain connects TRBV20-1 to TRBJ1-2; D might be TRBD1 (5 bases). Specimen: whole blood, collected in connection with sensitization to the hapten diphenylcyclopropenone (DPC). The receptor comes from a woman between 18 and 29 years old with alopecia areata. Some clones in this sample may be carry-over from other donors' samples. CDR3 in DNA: TGCAGTGCTCCCGATATAACCGGGACGGTAAAGTACTATGGCTACACCTTC. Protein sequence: CSAPDITGTVKYYGYTF.